This T cell receptor beta chain is drawn from a study of blood T cell repertoires in COVID-19. About the research overall: COVID-19 samples collected from the United States, Italy and Spain covered acute and convalescent phases. In each case, the material was cDNA or gDNA derived from T cells, B-cell-depleted T cells, or PBMCs.

Authors' processing steps: Cell counts per sample came from amplifying reference gene primers. Measured with immunoSEQ multiplex PCR; TCRdb has only the in-frame clones, and not every one. V, J and clone size derive from that table, while D and trimming were established from the DNA sequence. The table shows 150,000 to 180,000 clones, with 85% to 90% occurring only once. The CDR3 sequence is 15 residues long. Trimming took off 0 bases at V and 8 bases at J, with 14 bases between the two ends. The germline gives CDR1 LNHDA, CDR2 SQIVND (reference sequence). This chain joins TRBV19 and TRBJ2-1; D is unresolved. This clonotype was obtained from a woman between 40 and 50 years old with acute or convalescent COVID-19. Sequencing was carried out using peripheral blood. The CDR3 DNA reads TGTGCCAGTAGTATAGATCTATTGGGCTCTGATGAGCAGTTCTTC. It is translated as CASSIDLLGSDEQFF.